The sample holds many counts of the clone carrying this T cell receptor beta chain. Its antigen is as yet unknown. Deletions cut 8 bases from V and 1 base from J, with 11 bases between. This CDR3 has 13 amino acids. The data belong to a study of regulatory T cells in long-lasting Graves disease. Points from the study as a whole: There were preferences for TRBV28, TRBJ1-2 and TRBJ2-5 in persistent disease. Persistent patients shared more public clonotypes (roughly 2,800) than new patients (approximately 1,000).

Construction of TCR beta libraries relied on iRepertoire HTBI primers and on Arm-PCR targeting CDR3 regions. As processed by the authors: Sample data revealed about 62 TRBV and roughly 13 TRBJ segments. MiXCR was run by TCRdb on the multiplex PCR reads, yielding one entry per CDR3 protein. These V and J calls derive from TCRdb rather than the authors' analysis. The sample holds fewer than 650,000 distinct CDR3 sequences, about 16% seen once. The time point: newly diagnosed GD, antithyroid drugs for less than 3 months. The TCR library used RNA extracted from PBMCs. In addition, the sample was reused for a study of T cells in Graves' hyperthyroidism and ophthalmopathy. As that study records: Most thyroid clonotypes that were expanded above 0.001 also turned up in blood.

This chain links TRBV12-3 or TRBV12-4 with TRBJ2-5; D is tentatively TRBD1 or TRBD2 (6 bases each). Sequences were derived from peripheral blood mononuclear cells (PBMCs), sampled at new diagnosis, from a patient treated with antithyroid drugs. The sequence was collected from a man younger than 35 with Graves disease. CDR3 loop: CASRGLLQETQYF. The DNA for the CDR3 is TGTGCCAGCCGGGGGCTGCTCCAAGAGACCCAGTACTTC.